The 32 T cell receptor beta chains below all came from one sample that was sequenced in a study of T cell repertoires in cytomegalovirus infection. TCRdb redid the calling of the reads with MiXCR, one entry per CDR3 protein. Of around 300,000 distinct CDR3 sequences listed, 20% to 25% are singletons. Their antigen targets remain unknown. The sample here was cultured PBMCs, taken from culture after CMV antigen stimulation. The receptors originated from a human donor in good health (CMV status not recorded). Some clones in this sample may be carry-over from other donors' samples.

The CDR3 coding sequence is TGCAGCGTTGTAGTTAGCAATCAGCCCCAGCATTTT. It is translated as CSVVVSNQPQHF. The chain employs TRBV29-1 and TRBJ1-5, with D unresolved. This CDR3 has 12 amino acids. Germline V lookup: CDR1 SQVTM, CDR2 ANQGSEA. V was pared by 4 bases and J by 0 bases, with 4 bases between.

This clonotype has more than one count but fewer than ten. This chain joins TRBV7-8 and TRBJ2-1, with 12 bases matching TRBD2. The V segment lost 1 base and the J segment 7 bases; nucleotides outside the gene matches: 8. Germline values: CDR1 SGHVS, CDR2 FQNEAQ. The CDR3 is made up of 17 amino acids. The CDR3 nucleotides are TGTGCCAGCAGCTTAGGGAGACTAGCGGGAGTGGGAAATGAGCAGTTCTTC. Its protein is CASSLGRLAGVGNEQFF.

J is TRBJ2-1 and V is TRBV19; 7 positions match TRBD2. This CDR3 is built from 14 residues. Germline V gene sequence: CDR1 LNHDA, CDR2 SQIVND (reference sequence). Trimming cost V 6 bases and J 5 bases; bases outside gene matches: 7. CDR3 DNA sequence: TGTGCCAGTAGCTTAAGCGGGAATCACAATGAGCAGTTCTTC. Its protein product is CASSLSGNHNEQFF. Full variable domain (outside the CDR3, taken from reference TRBV19 and TRBJ2-1): DGGITQSPKYLFRKEGQNVTLSCEQNLNHDAMYWYRQDPGQGLRLIYYSQIVNDFQKGDIAEGYSVSREKKESFPLTVTSAQKNPTAFYLCASSLSGNHNEQFFGPGTRLTVL.

This clonotype was detected only a few times. This chain uses TRBV6-6 with TRBJ1-2; no definite D call. The CDR3 loop spans 12 amino acids. Germline CDR1 reads MNHNY; CDR2 reads SVGAGI (reference sequence). Trimming removed 6 bases at V and 3 bases at J, with 8 bases between. CDR3 DNA: TGTGCCAGCAGGATTAGCGACTATGGCTACACCTTC. This sequence encodes CASRISDYGYTF.

This rearrangement joins TRBV7-8 to TRBJ2-3, with D possibly being TRBD2 (5 bases). Germline V CDR1 and CDR2: SGHVS, FQNEAQ. Trimming stripped 1 base from V and 0 bases from J, with 20 bases between. The CDR3 consists of 19 residues. The CDR3 sequence: CASSLVVLAGFTSTDTQYF. CDR3 nucleotides: TGTGCCAGCAGCTTAGTAGTTCTCGCGGGTTTCACTAGCACAGATACGCAGTATTTT.

This clonotype was counted at least ten times. J is TRBJ1-4 and V is TRBV11-2; the match to TRBD1 covers 7 bases. The junction had 16 bases not matched to a gene; V was cut back by 5 bases and J by 10 bases. This CDR3 comprises 16 residues. From germline, CDR1 is SGHAT and CDR2 FQNNGV. The CDR3 sequence: CASSPLGGTAVAKLFF. The CDR3 region has the DNA TGTGCCAGCAGCCCTCTCGGCGGGACAGCGGTTGCAAAACTGTTTTTT.

This clonotype was seen ten or more times. The chain combines TRBV7-9 with TRBJ1-1, with 7 bases identical to TRBD1. The CDR3 runs 13 residues. Germline CDR1 reads SEHNR; CDR2 reads FQNEAQ (reference sequence). Germline trimming cut 5 bases from V and 1 base from J; bases unmatched to any gene: 1. In nucleotides, the CDR3 is TGTGCCAGCAGCGGACAGGCGAACACTGAAGCTTTCTTT. It specifies CASSGQANTEAFF.

This clonotype was seen more than once but under ten times. The gene calls are TRBV7-2 and TRBJ2-5; the match to TRBD2 covers 8 bases. Germline CDR1 and CDR2: SGHTA and FQGNSA. V lost 1 base, J lost 5 bases, and 12 bases stayed unmatched. This CDR3 comprises 17 residues. The CDR3 region is CASSLDKREFSAETQYF. CDR3 in DNA: TGTGCCAGCAGCTTAGATAAGCGGGAGTTTTCCGCGGAGACCCAGTACTTC.

This clonotype occurred many times. This sequence joins TRBV12-3 or TRBV12-4 and TRBJ2-1; 7 bases match TRBD2. The CDR3 length is 13 residues. The trim removed 6 bases at V and 8 bases at J, leaving 7 bases unmatched. CDR3 nucleotide sequence: TGTGCCAGCAGCCGAGGACGGGGGGATGAGCAGTTCTTC. Its translation is CASSRGRGDEQFF.

This clonotype was seen at least ten times. The chain uses TRBV11-2 and TRBJ1-2, with a weak D call TRBD1 (6 bases). The germline V gene encodes CDR1 SGHAT and CDR2 FQNNGV. Trimming cost V 3 bases and J 5 bases, with 13 bases left between them. CDR3 length equals 14 residues. The CDR3 loop is CASSLGGPGYGYTF. CDR3 nucleotides: TGTGCCAGCAGCTTGGGGGGGCCGGGTTATGGCTACACCTTC.

This clonotype was observed a handful of times. The chain links TRBV29-1 to TRBJ2-2, with D possibly matching TRBD1 (5 bases). V lost 7 bases to trimming and J lost 6 bases, with 9 bases between them. The germline V gene has CDR1 SQVTM and CDR2 ANQGSEA. The CDR3 is made up of 11 amino acids. The CDR3 DNA reads as TGCAGCGCCAGGGATTCCGGGGAGCTGTTTTTT. It is translated as CSARDSGELFF.

This clonotype was recorded many times. This chain links TRBV7-2 with TRBJ1-3; TRBD1 might be the D (6 bases). Trimming took 5 bases from V and 2 from J, leaving 13 bases between them. CDR1 and CDR2 from the germline V gene are SGHTA and FQGNSA. The CDR3 totals 15 residues. CDR3 bases: TGTGCCAGCAGCCCTCAAACAGGGACTGGAAACACCATATATTTT. This codes for CASSPQTGTGNTIYF.

In its sample, this clonotype was seen many times. The gene calls are TRBV6-1 and TRBJ2-5, with D possibly called TRBD1 or TRBD2 (5 bases each). V gave up 5 bases and J gave up 4 bases, with 14 bases separating them. The CDR3 is made up of 14 amino acids. From germline, CDR1 is MNHNS and CDR2 SASEGT. The CDR3 protein is CASSRRDLGETQYF. The CDR3 DNA follows: TGTGCCAGCAGTCGCAGGGACCTCGGAGAGACCCAGTACTTC.

This clonotype was picked up many times. Written as DNA, the CDR3 is TGCGCCAGCAGCCCGTTTACTGGGGCCAACGTCCTGACTTTC. It yields the protein CASSPFTGANVLTF. The V and J genes are TRBV4-1 and TRBJ2-6; D unclear. Between the trimmed V and J ends, which lost 4 bases and 2 bases, there was a span of 6 bases. This CDR3 is 14 amino acids long. CDR1 MGHRA and CDR2 YSYEKL come from the germline V gene.

This clonotype has only a few counts. CDR3 sequence (DNA): TGTGCCAGCAGTCCAAGGAAGGGCAATCAGCCCCAGCATTTT. Amino acid sequence: CASSPRKGNQPQHF. This chain links TRBV12-3 or TRBV12-4 with TRBJ1-5, with D unclear. The V and J ends lost 5 bases and 2 bases respectively, with 10 bases between them. The CDR3 length is 14 residues.

The chain is built from TRBV7-9 and TRBJ1-2; TRBD1 matches 7 bases. This CDR3 comprises 14 residues. Germline V CDR1 and CDR2: SEHNR, FQNEAQ (reference sequence). Trimming cost V 1 base and J 3 bases; bases outside gene matches: 2. The CDR3 spells CASSLDTGDYGYTF. In DNA, the CDR3 is TGTGCCAGCAGCTTAGATACAGGGGACTATGGCTACACCTTC. The whole variable domain, remainder taken from reference TRBV7-9 and TRBJ1-2, is DTGVSQNPRHKITKRGQNVTFRCDPISEHNRLYWYRQTLGQGPEFLTYFQNEAQLEKSRLLSDRFSAERPKGSFSTLEIQRTEQGDSAMYLCASSLDTGDYGYTFGSGTRLTVV.

This clonotype was found many times. The chain employs TRBV7-2 and TRBJ2-5; TRBD1 matches 9 bases. Germline V gene lookup returns CDR1 SGHTA and CDR2 FQGNSA. This CDR3 is built from 16 residues. V shed 5 bases and J 3 bases; nucleotides not matched to a gene: 10. The CDR3 spells CASSPRGDRVKETQYF. CDR3 bases: TGTGCCAGCAGCCCCAGGGGGGACAGGGTAAAAGAGACCCAGTACTTC. Complete variable domain (other parts from reference TRBV7-2 and TRBJ2-5): GAGVSQSPSNKVTEKGKDVELRCDPISGHTALYWYRQSLGQGLEFLIYFQGNSAPDKSGLPSDRFSAERTGGSVSTLTIQRTQQEDSAVYLCASSPRGDRVKETQYFGPGTRLLVL.

V is TRBV7-6 and J is TRBJ1-2, with TRBD1 matching 10 bases. Germline V gene data show CDR1 as SGHVS and CDR2 as FNYEAQ. With V trimmed by 5 bases and J by 8 bases, 8 bases remained unmatched. CDR3 size: 14 residues. The CDR3 region is CASSPGQGMIGYTF. CDR3 coding DNA: TGTGCCAGCAGCCCGGGACAGGGGATGATAGGCTACACCTTC.

This clonotype appeared many times. The V and J genes are TRBV6-6 and TRBJ1-1; possible D gene TRBD1, 5 bases. V shed 8 bases and J shed 0 bases, with 19 bases lying between them. The CDR3 totals 16 residues. Looked up from germline, CDR1 is MNHNY and CDR2 is SVGAGI (reference sequence). Here the CDR3 DNA reads TGTGCCAGCTCCCCAGACCACCGACAGATGAACACTGAAGCTTTCTTT. As protein: CASSPDHRQMNTEAFF.

This clonotype was recorded a few times. The genes are TRBV14 and TRBJ2-7, with TRBD1 identical over 7 bases. This CDR3 is 14 amino acids long. CDR1 is SGHDN and CDR2 is FVKESK in the germline V gene. Losses at the gene ends were 4 bases for V and 2 bases for J; bases not matched to a gene: 5. CDR3 loop: CASSPRTGPYEQYV. CDR3 DNA sequence: TGTGCCAGCAGCCCGAGGACAGGCCCCTACGAGCAGTACGTC.

This clonotype was observed many times. V is TRBV7-2 and J is TRBJ2-1; 11 nucleotides align to TRBD2. Germline V gene data show CDR1 as SGHTA and CDR2 as FQGNSA. The CDR3 runs 15 residues. V gave up 3 bases and J gave up 5 bases; unmatched junction bases: 3. CDR3 loop: CASSFGTSGNNEQFF. CDR3 nucleotides: TGTGCCAGCAGCTTCGGGACTAGCGGAAACAATGAGCAGTTCTTC.

This clonotype has a handful of counts. The chain joins TRBV20-1 to TRBJ2-1, with TRBD2 identical over 12 bases. The CDR3 covers 15 residues. Germline loops: CDR1 DFQATT, CDR2 SNEGSKA (reference sequence). CDR3 bases: TGCAGCGGACTAGCGGGACCTAGCTCCTACAATGAGCAGTTCTTC. Protein product: CSGLAGPSSYNEQFF.

This clonotype came up many times. The chain carries TRBV20-1 and TRBJ2-3, with D perhaps matching TRBD1 or TRBD2 (5 bases each). Between the trimmed V and J ends, which lost 3 bases and 8 bases, there was a span of 15 bases. The length of the CDR3 is 13 residues. Germline V gene data show CDR1 as DFQATT and CDR2 as SNEGSKA (reference sequence). CDR3 sequence (DNA): TGCAGTGCTAGGGGGGACGGACGCTTTACGCAGTATTTT. This sequence encodes CSARGDGRFTQYF.

This clonotype was seen only a few times. The chain recombines TRBV28 with TRBJ1-2; no reliable D call. This CDR3 spans 13 amino acids. V shed 3 bases and J shed 5 bases, with 10 bases lying between them. Germline CDR1 reads MDHEN; CDR2 reads SYDVKM. The CDR3, as DNA: TGTGCCAGCAGTTTGTCCGCCACTTATGGCTACACCTTC. It encodes CASSLSATYGYTF.

This clonotype was counted a few times. V usage is TRBV6-2 or TRBV6-3 and J usage is TRBJ1-5; the match to TRBD1 covers 9 bases. This CDR3 spans 13 amino acids. Germline CDR1 reads MNHEY; CDR2 reads SVGEGT. Trimming cost V 11 bases and J 6 bases; bases outside gene matches: 8. CDR3 sequence: CAGGQGIGQPQHF. The CDR3 DNA reads as TGTGCCGGAGGACAGGGGATCGGTCAGCCCCAGCATTTT.

There are many counts of this clonotype. The chain is built from TRBV7-2 and TRBJ2-1, with 7 nucleotides matching TRBD2. Germline V gives CDR1 SGHTA, CDR2 FQGNSA. The CDR3 has 12 residues. Unmatched junction bases numbered 2, after V lost 8 bases and J lost 4 bases. Here the CDR3 DNA reads TGTGCCAGCGGGGGGGAGTACAATGAGCAGTTCTTC. It yields the protein CASGGEYNEQFF.

The rearrangement joins TRBV5-1 to TRBJ2-2, with 10 bases that match TRBD1. Trimming at V came to 2 bases and at J to 7 bases, leaving 5 bases not matched to a gene. The CDR3 is made up of 15 amino acids. Per germline, CDR1 SGHRS and CDR2 YFSETQ. CDR3 region: CASSFGTGDVGELFF. For the CDR3, the DNA is TGCGCCAGCAGCTTCGGGACAGGGGACGTCGGGGAGCTGTTTTTT.

This clonotype has just a few counts. This chain joins TRBV4-1 and TRBJ2-2, with TRBD2 identical over 7 bases. With 1 base clipped from V and 1 base from J, the junction kept 12 bases outside the gene matches. This CDR3 spans 19 amino acids. Germline CDR1 and CDR2: MGHRA and YSYEKL. In nucleotides, the CDR3 is TGCGCCAGCAGCCAAGGGGAGACTAGCCCTGTCGGGAACACCGGGGAGCTGTTTTTT. Protein: CASSQGETSPVGNTGELFF.

This clonotype was counted a few times. The chain employs TRBV7-2 and TRBJ2-4; TRBD2 aligns across 7 bases. The CDR3 has 17 amino acids. After removal of 2 bases from V and 8 bases from J, the junction contained 15 bases not matched to a gene. CDR1 is SGHTA and CDR2 is FQGNSA in the germline V gene. For the CDR3, the DNA is TGTGCCAGCAGCTTATATGGTCTAGCGGTAATCAGGGACATTCAGTACTTC. This translates into CASSLYGLAVIRDIQYF. The full variable domain, with the rest looked up from reference TRBV7-2 and TRBJ2-4, is GAGVSQSPSNKVTEKGKDVELRCDPISGHTALYWYRQSLGQGLEFLIYFQGNSAPDKSGLPSDRFSAERTGGSVSTLTIQRTQQEDSAVYLCASSLYGLAVIRDIQYFGAGTRLSVL.

CDR3 residues: CSARSPGLAGATDTQYF. The CDR3 DNA sequence: TGCAGTGCTAGAAGTCCGGGACTAGCGGGAGCAACAGATACGCAGTATTTT. The J gene is TRBJ2-3, the V gene TRBV20-1; TRBD2 agrees at 14 bases. The V gene end was trimmed by 2 bases and the J gene end by 3 bases; junction bases not matched to a gene: 7. This CDR3 has 17 residues. Germline V lookup: CDR1 DFQATT, CDR2 SNEGSKA (reference sequence).

The J gene is TRBJ2-3, the V gene TRBV4-3, with D tentatively TRBD2 (6 bases). Germline assignment: CDR1 LGHNA and CDR2 YSLEER. The CDR3 has 18 amino acids. V was cut by 0 bases and J by 3 bases, with 19 bases left in between. The DNA for the CDR3 is TGCGCCAGCAGCCAAGATGTTTACGGGGGTCGGAGGACAGATACGCAGTATTTT. Protein sequence: CASSQDVYGGRRTDTQYF.

The V gene is TRBV2, the J gene TRBJ1-5; perhaps TRBD1 as D (5 bases). The CDR3 is 16 residues long. The germline CDR1 and CDR2 sequences are SNHLY and FYNNEI. V lost 1 base and J lost 3, with 13 bases in between. CDR3 in amino acids: CASSEGKSGPNQPQHF. The CDR3 nucleotides read TGTGCCAGCAGTGAAGGGAAGTCGGGGCCCAATCAGCCCCAGCATTTT.